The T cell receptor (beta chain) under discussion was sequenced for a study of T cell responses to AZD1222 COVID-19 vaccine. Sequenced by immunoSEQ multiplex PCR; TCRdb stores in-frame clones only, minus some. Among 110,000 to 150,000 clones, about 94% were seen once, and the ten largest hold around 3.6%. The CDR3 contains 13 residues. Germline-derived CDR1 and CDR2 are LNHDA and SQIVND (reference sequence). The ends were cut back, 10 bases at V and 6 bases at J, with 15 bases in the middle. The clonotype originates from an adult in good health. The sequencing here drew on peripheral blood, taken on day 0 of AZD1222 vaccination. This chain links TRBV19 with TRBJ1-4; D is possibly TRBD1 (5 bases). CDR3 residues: CATRGAPYEKLFF. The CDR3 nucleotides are TGTGCCACCCGAGGGGCCCCCTATGAAAAACTGTTTTTT.